This T cell receptor (beta chain) was found in a study of cytomegalovirus exposure and HLA in healthy donors. The PCR was carried out with 60 Vbeta primers and 13 Jbeta primers. The repertoire was sequenced with immunoSEQ multiplex PCR; TCRdb's copy has only in-frame clones and lacks some. The table has about 170,000 clones, roughly four fifths seen once; the top ten hold 2.5% to 3%. Specimen: PBMCs. The receptor was derived from a woman aged 45-65 years in good health and CMV-seropositive.

CDR3 nucleotide sequence: TGTGCCAGCAGTGAGGACAGGGGCAAAGGGAATGAAAAACTGTTTTTT. Translating gives CASSEDRGKGNEKLFF. The chain employs TRBV2 and TRBJ1-4; 9 nucleotides align to TRBD1. CDR1 and CDR2 from the germline V gene are SNHLY and FYNNEI. The CDR3 runs 16 residues. The V and J ends lost 3 bases and 5 bases, in that order; junction bases with no gene match: 7.